A selection of T cell receptor beta chains follows, all from one sample in a study of early T cells in non-severe SARS-CoV-2 infection. MiXCR, run by TCRdb on the 5' RACE reads, gives a single entry per CDR3 protein. This sample yields roughly 70,000 distinct CDR3 sequences, of which 20% to 25% are seen a single time; 16% belongs to the top ten. Source: whole blood, taken at baseline. These receptors came from an adult who was a healthcare worker with PCR-confirmed SARS-CoV-2 infection or an uninfected control (not recorded which). The CDR3 runs from the conserved cysteine through the conserved F or W. Fields, in order: J gene, V gene, clone size, CDR3 protein. The size entry is marked missing in some rows and otherwise reads once, few, many or a size class.

TRBJ2-7	TRBV5-1	NA	CASSPGVRPYEQYF
TRBJ1-2	TRBV20-1	NA	CSARSDRVNYGYTF
TRBJ2-1	TRBV7-9	NA	CASSLVGEQFF
TRBJ1-2	TRBV18	few	CASSEGPLGYTF
TRBJ2-7	TRBV27	NA	CASSPRSGMDYEQYF
TRBJ1-1	TRBV3-1	NA	CASSLLRENTEAFF
TRBJ2-3	TRBV7-2	few	CASSARTGPDTQYF
TRBJ2-5	TRBV30	NA	CAWSHLGAGETQYF
TRBJ2-7	TRBV15	few	CATSRNVGIYEQYF
TRBJ2-1	TRBV11-2	NA	CASSLGGQRMFFNEQFF
TRBJ2-7	TRBV18	NA	CASSPTATRYEQYF
TRBJ2-2	TRBV11-2	few	CASSLSNGELFF
TRBJ2-2	TRBV7-8	few	CASSLRAQVSGELFF
TRBJ2-7	TRBV11-2	NA	CASSLRGGPYEQYF
TRBJ2-3	TRBV6-5	NA	CASSRSDLKDTQYF
TRBJ2-7	TRBV7-2	NA	CASKPVLGAFEQYF
TRBJ2-2	TRBV29-1	many	CSVAGGTNTGELFF
TRBJ1-5	TRBV18	few	CASSPGTDDQPQHF
TRBJ2-3	TRBV18	few	CASSPADTQYF
TRBJ1-2	TRBV12-3/TRBV12-4	many	CASRLYGDYGYTF